The source of this T cell receptor (beta chain) is a study of cytomegalovirus exposure and HLA in healthy donors (dated by TCRdb to the late 2010s). Background on the whole study: In an earlier analysis of some 610 of the donors, around 300 Gb of sequence data and some 100 million unique TCR beta sequences from 180 million or so T cells were reported. An early release that covered several hundred HLA-typed donors contained 300 to 350 gigabases of sequencing data and tens of millions of unique TCR sequences. Of the roughly 400 genotyped donors, 65% to 90% fell in the genetic ancestry cluster associated with self-reported Caucasian donors. The study aimed to test whether cataloging public T cell receptors could reveal signatures of past pathogen exposure. The T cell repertoires of some 700 subjects were profiled by immunosequencing and related to cytomegalovirus serostatus. A separate validation cohort of over a hundred different subjects was used in addition to the roughly 670-subject first cohort. High-throughput TCR immunosequencing, statistical association of individual TCRs with disease status, and machine learning were combined to predict cytomegalovirus infection status. A later analysis re-analyzed previously published TCR beta repertoires from 666 donors and added high-resolution HLA genotyping to study TCR occurrence patterns. Rather than using new phenotypic data, the later analysis identified candidate immune exposures from TCR beta sequences and from how often those sequences occurred across donors. In an earlier analysis of 500 to 650 of the donors, high-throughput TCR beta sequencing was used to judge whether each TCR beta V gene segment behaved as functional or pseudogenic. Donor age, sex, ethnicity and CMV serostatus were compiled alongside the repertoire data. A later genetic analysis took genome-wide SNP genotypes for about three fifths of the 666 donors and used that subset as a discovery cohort. All discovery cohort repertoires had been generated using a single sequencing platform. HLA typing covered class I and class II loci at four-digit resolution. The number of donors typed differed by locus, with about 629-640 for A, B, C, DRB1 and DQB1, over 500 for DQA1, 600 to 610 for DPA1, and some 440 for DPB1. Four to six DR-DQ haplotypes were handled as single units for association and clustering, since linkage in the cohort was strong. Among some 400 genotyped donors of the cohort, an average of around 220,000 unique TCR beta nucleotide sequences was sequenced per donor, of which about 19% were non-productive. The full study reports these points: Compared with the roughly 700-donor mean, donors in an Asian-associated ancestry cluster had fewer N-insertions in productive TCRs, according to a later genetic analysis. Because counts were too low, roughly 16 rarely observed V segments, including chromosome 9 orphons, were left out of the earlier analysis of approximately 580 of the donors. An association between a missense DCLRE1C variant and V-gene and J-gene trimming of TCR beta chains was found in a later genetic analysis and replicated in an independent cohort. The presence/absence analyses assumed that sequencing depth was roughly uniform across donors, and that assumption may not be true. Several of the top co-occurrence clusters appeared to be linked to parvovirus B19, influenza, CMV and Epstein-Barr virus, according to a later analysis. Most TCR sequences were observed very rarely across donors, whereas some public TCRs were present in many individuals. Broadly in line with IMGT annotations, most TCR beta V segments showed up in productive rearrangements about 87% or about 30% of the time in an earlier analysis of approximately 640 of the donors. Cytomegalovirus status was reported to be diagnosed by the classifier with high specificity and sensitivity in both the original and validation cohorts. In vitro tests confirmed that a few of the cytomegalovirus-associated TCR beta chains recognize cytomegalovirus antigens. This cohort had only TCR beta chains sequenced, and the lack of alpha or paired-chain data limited which features could be detected. Assigning TCR associations to individual alleles was difficult when HLA alleles, especially DR and DQ, strongly co-occurred. A cluster of highly shared sequence variants was judged likely to be a technical artifact of the sequencing pipeline. A further reported finding was that TCR beta sequences accurately predicted the HLA-A and HLA-B alleles for most subjects in the first cohort. In a later analysis, most CMV-associated TCR beta chains were found to appear HLA-restricted, with HLA associations seemingly driven largely by CMV exposure. HLA typing was unavailable for some donors at each locus, so association tests used only the typed subset. Immune exposure information for the cohort was limited to CMV serostatus. The authors suggested that the approach could potentially be generalized to other disease states and immunological phenotypes. Specific HLA alleles were associated with 15,000 to 20,000 TCR beta sequences at a false discovery rate of 0.05 in a later analysis. In a later analysis, HLA-associated TCR beta chains showed more clonal expansion and lower generation probabilities than non-associated chains that were equally common. In the study, approximately 160 TCR beta chains were listed as associated with cytomegalovirus. The 87-base-pair reads could not distinguish some IMGT-functional V segments, including TRBV6-2 and TRBV6-3, so those segments were excluded. Correlated functional status among segregating V segments might be attributable to linkage disequilibrium, but an unknown experimental factor could not be ruled out. In a later analysis, TCR association rates were found to vary across HLA loci, with the most associated TCRs seen for DRB1 alleles and the fewest for HLA-C alleles.

Note on this clone: The antigen it recognizes is unknown. No per-base quality is available; no much larger clone lies one base away.

The cohort was made up of about 610 healthy bone marrow donors. Cohort members were all nominally healthy when sampled, although unrecorded immune exposures were likely present. The donor was CMV seropositive and was included in the group of some 290 seropositive cohort members. A peripheral blood sample was collected from each donor, and TCR beta sequencing was performed on peripheral blood mononuclear cells. Genomic DNA was extracted from the blood cell samples with the Qiagen DNeasy Blood Extraction Kit. Library method: the immunoSEQ multiplex PCR assay. For the multiplex PCR, a mixture combining 60 forward primers for TCR Vbeta segments and 13 reverse primers for TCR Jbeta segments was used. Amplification of the CDR3 region of rearranged TCR beta genes was performed with a multiplex PCR assay on genomic DNA. On the Illumina HiSeq System, the amplified TCR beta libraries were sequenced as 87-base-pair reads. Per the original workflow: A later analysis counted about 76 million unique TCR beta chains across the 650 to 700 repertoires, and some 11 million of these chains were shared by at least two donors. To remove PCR and sequencing errors, raw reads were error-corrected and collapsed into unique sequences using a nearest-neighbor algorithm that merged closely related sequences. Alignment of CDR3 sequences to IMGT reference sequences was used to assign V, D and J gene segments. Each retained sequence needed at least a six-nucleotide match to both a V gene segment and a J gene segment. Rearrangements were called productive when the CDR3 lacked stop codons and stayed in frame with V and J; all others were non-productive. CDR3 was defined according to IMGT convention as the region running from the second conserved V-encoded cysteine to the conserved J-encoded phenylalanine. The earlier analysis of roughly 590 of the donors excluded sequences that lacked an unambiguous match to a single V gene segment. An earlier analysis of just under 600 of the donors called V segments functional above 56.7% productive rearrangements and segregating when the between-donor standard deviation exceeded 5%. A statistical classification framework was built to diagnose cytomegalovirus status from the catalog of TCR beta chain sequences. A later analysis assigned V and J genes by comparing TCR nucleotide sequences with IMGT/GENE-DB human TR gene sequences. The TCRdist pipeline was used in a later analysis to assign CDR3 sequences and most-parsimonious VDJ recombination scenarios. A later analysis defined each TCR beta chain by its CDR3 amino acid sequence plus V-gene family, and excluded reads lacking a unique V-gene family. As a way to deal with suspected cross-contamination and a sequencing artifact, a later analysis dropped 450 to 600 nucleotide sequences that were highly shared and had low generation probability. In a later analysis, a clonal expansion index was calculated for each public chain from normalized within-repertoire ranks of inferred template counts. In a later analysis, generation probabilities were computed using a VDJ recombination model fitted to out-of-frame rearrangements, and the results were checked against IGoR. Hypergeometric tests were used in a later analysis to score TCR-TCR, TCR-HLA and TCR-CMV co-occurrence, with a repertoire-size bias correction applied to the TCR pairs. A later analysis estimated false discovery rates by permuting HLA or CMV assignments 20 times. In a later analysis, co-occurring TCRs were grouped with DBSCAN, and TCRdist sequence similarity was added when clustering was performed within HLA-allele-positive subsets. Repertoires with fewer than 30,000 or more than 120,000 public chains were left out of co-occurrence clustering, as were about 5 repertoires with anomalous nucleotide sharing. What TCRdb holds here is the immuneACCESS table cut down to in-frame rearrangements. Part of the clones is not present; checked against another copy, under half of the missing clones reflect an unresolved V gene, and the others are unexplained. V and J calls and clone size come straight from that table; D and trimming were deduced from the DNA. For this sample the table gives about 110,000 clones, of which around 60% were detected only once. The ten largest clones capture around 4% of the sample.

In the germline V gene, CDR1 corresponds to SGHRS and CDR2 to YFSETQ. The V and J ends are trimmed by 4 bases and 5 bases, leaving 18 bases between them. Taken from cysteine to phenylalanine, the CDR3 has 15 residues. Left in the record is the CDR3 DNA by itself, 45 bases read in frame from the first base. The sample was PBMCs. The receptor was derived from a man aged 30 to 39 in good health and CMV-seropositive. The chain was built from TRBV5-1 and TRBJ1-2; D gene: possibly TRBD1, on 5 matching bases. The CDR3 in this case is CASSASARETYGYTF. Read as DNA, the sequence is TGCGCCAGCAGCGCTTCGGCCAGGGAAACGTATGGCTACACCTTC.